This is a list of T cell receptor beta chains from one sample in a study of T cell responses to AZD1222 COVID-19 vaccine. Assay used: immunoSEQ multiplex PCR; TCRdb lists only in-frame clones, some missing. The sample holds more than 140,000 clones, approximately 88% seen once. Source: peripheral blood, taken on day 0 of AZD1222 vaccination. The source of these receptors is an adult in good health. The CDR3 runs from the conserved cysteine through the conserved F or W. The order of the fields is clone size, D gene, J gene, V gene, CDR3 DNA, CDR3 protein. A D gene is named only where the DNA matches it firmly. Clone sizes are given selectively: once, few, many, or a class where the clone is expanded.

>.|TRBD1|TRBJ1-5|TRBV2
TGTGCCAGCAGAGAGGGACAGTTAAGCAATCAGCCCCAGCATTTT
CASREGQLSNQPQHF
>.|TRBD1|TRBJ1-2|TRBV19
TGTGCCAGTAGTATGTCGGACAGGAAGGGATATGGCTACACCTTC
CASSMSDRKGYGYTF
>once|.|TRBJ2-7|TRBV7-9
TGTGCCAGCAGCTTAAACTGGGGTATGGACTACGAGCAGTACTTC
CASSLNWGMDYEQYF
>.|.|TRBJ2-5|TRBV30
TGTGCCTGGAGCGACGGAGGTGAGACCCAGTACTTC
CAWSDGGETQYF
>.|.|TRBJ2-3|TRBV6-5
TGTGCCAGCAAGGGGCCTCTCACAGATACGCAGTATTTT
CASKGPLTDTQYF
>once|TRBD1|TRBJ1-2|TRBV5-4
TGTGCCAGCAGCTCTTCAGGGGGGGTTGACTATGGCTACACCTTC
CASSSSGGVDYGYTF
>.|TRBD2|TRBJ2-3|TRBV29-1
TGCAGCGTTGAGAGGGGAGGGGATACGCAGTATTTT
CSVERGGDTQYF
>.|TRBD2|TRBJ2-1|TRBV7-2
TGTGCCAGCAGCCTTAATAGCGGGAGCAGGTCGGAGCAGTTCTTC
CASSLNSGSRSEQFF
>once|.|TRBJ1-5|TRBV5-1
TGCGCCAGCAGCTTGCTCCCCGCCAGCCAATATCAGCCCCAGCATTTT
CASSLLPASQYQPQHF
>once|.|TRBJ1-1|TRBV6-5
TGTGCCAGCACCGACGACAGGTTGGTCGCTTTCTTT
CASTDDRLVAFF
>.|TRBD2|TRBJ2-7|TRBV19
TGTGCCAGTTCCCTCTACGGGGGGTCAGAAGAGCAGTACTTC
CASSLYGGSEEQYF
>.|.|TRBJ2-1|TRBV28
TGTGCCAGCAGTTTATACCGGGGGTTTGACAATGAGCAGTTCTTC
CASSLYRGFDNEQFF
>.|.|TRBJ1-4|TRBV30
TGTGCCTGGACCAGAGACACTAATGAAAAACTGTTTTTT
CAWTRDTNEKLFF
>.|.|TRBJ1-5|TRBV11-2
TGTGCCAGCAGCTTATTTGCCGATCAGCCCCAGCATTTT
CASSLFADQPQHF
>.|.|TRBJ1-5|TRBV7-9
TGTGCCAGCAGCTTTAAGAATCAGCCCCAGCATTTT
CASSFKNQPQHF
>.|.|TRBJ2-4|TRBV3-1/TRBV3-2
TGTGCCAGCAGCCAACCCTCTGGGACACTCGGGAGGACCAAAAACATTCAGTACTTC
CASSQPSGTLGRTKNIQYF